The sequence of this T cell receptor beta chain was determined in a study of shared clonotypes between healthy human individuals. Study at large: The donors, a couple of women and a few men, were aged 18 to 49.

V dropped 2 bases and J dropped 5 bases, with 12 bases sitting between them. This CDR3 spans 13 amino acids. From germline, CDR1 is GTSNPN and CDR2 SVGIG (reference sequence). Assay used: immunoSEQ multiplex PCR; TCRdb lists only in-frame clones, some missing. Counted here are over 2 million clones, around 95% occurring once; the ten biggest clones make up 0.1% to 0.15%. This rearrangement joins TRBV30 to TRBJ1-1; D unresolved. This receptor was identified in a man aged 18 to 29 in good health. Material: naive CD4+ T cells sorted from blood. Subset reported: CD45RA+ positively selected. CDR3 bases: TGTGCCTGGAGTTGGAGGGAATCTACTGAAGCTTTCTTT. Residues: CAWSWRESTEAFF.